One and the same sample provided the 27 T cell receptor beta chains below, sequenced in a study of cytomegalovirus exposure and HLA in healthy donors. Profiled with immunoSEQ multiplex PCR; TCRdb holds only in-frame clones, not every one. The repertoire holds under 250,000 clones, with about 90% as singletons. Sequenced: PBMCs. Every receptor here comes from a man between 18 and 29 years old in good health and CMV-seropositive.

The CDR3 loop is CASTEGMNTEAFF. The CDR3 bases are TGTGCCAGCACCGAAGGGATGAACACTGAAGCTTTCTTT. The chain employs TRBV2 and TRBJ1-1; D is uncertain. CDR1 SNHLY and CDR2 FYNNEI come from the germline V gene. The CDR3 is 13 residues long. V lost 7 bases, J lost 0 bases, and 9 bases lay in between.

This chain uses TRBV5-1 with TRBJ2-1; 13 bases line up with TRBD2. This CDR3 is built from 19 residues. The V gene's germline CDR1 is SGHRS and CDR2 YFSETQ. V was pared by 0 bases and J by 1 base, with 7 bases of the junction left unmatched. CDR3 in DNA: TGCGCCAGCAGCTTGGTTGCACTAGCGGGAGGGTTATCCTACAATGAGCAGTTCTTC. Translating gives CASSLVALAGGLSYNEQFF.

The V gene is TRBV6-4, the J gene TRBJ1-5; D uncertain. The germline gives CDR1 MRHNA, CDR2 SNTAGT. The CDR3 length is 13 residues. V was trimmed by 5 bases and J by 3 bases, leaving 8 bases between them. CDR3 sequence: CASSQEINQPQHF. The CDR3 coding sequence is TGTGCCAGCAGTCAGGAGATCAATCAGCCCCAGCATTTT.

The chain is built from TRBV10-3 and TRBJ2-7; no definite D call. The CDR3 sequence is 14 residues long. The germline gives CDR1 ENHRY, CDR2 SYGVKD. Deletions cut 3 bases from V and 3 bases from J, with 12 bases between. CDR3 coding DNA: TGTGCCATCAGTGACGCGGAAAGCGACTACGAGCAGTACTTC. The encoded protein is CAISDAESDYEQYF.

As regards this clone: A far more abundant clone sits one base away, making this likely a read error. Distinct nucleotide sequences in the sample also encode this CDR3. This sequence joins TRBV9 and TRBJ2-1; D is uncertain. V lost 0 bases and J lost 8, with 9 bases in between. From germline, CDR1 is SGDLS and CDR2 YYNGEE. The CDR3 sequence is 13 residues long. CDR3 in amino acids: CASSVVGFDEQFF. The CDR3 region has the DNA TGTGCCAGCAGCGTAGTAGGGTTCGATGAGCAGTTCTTC. The full variable domain, its missing parts supplied by reference TRBV9 and TRBJ2-1, is DSGVTQTPKHLITATGQRVTLRCSPRSGDLSVYWYQQSLDQGLQFLIQYYNGEERAKGNILERFSAQQFPDLHSELNLSSLELGDSALYFCASSVVGFDEQFFGPGTRLTVL.

The J gene is TRBJ2-1, the V gene TRBV7-3; possibly TRBD2 for D (5 bases). CDR1 is SGHTA and CDR2 is FQGTGA in the germline V gene. The CDR3 runs to 15 residues. V shed 0 bases and J shed 7 bases, with 13 bases lying between them. The CDR3 DNA is TGTGCCAGCAGCTTAACGGGAGAAAAGGGAAATGAGCAGTTCTTC. This encodes CASSLTGEKGNEQFF.

This clone was detected once. V gene TRBV7-9 combines with J gene TRBJ2-7; 8 nucleotides agree with TRBD1. The CDR3 is 16 amino acids. The V and J ends lost 4 bases and 2 bases, in that order; junction bases with no gene match: 10. The germline V gene has CDR1 SEHNR and CDR2 FQNEAQ (reference sequence). In DNA form, the CDR3 reads TGTGCCAGCAGCTCATGGACAGGGTTTTCACCCTACGAGCAGTACTTC. Its translation is CASSSWTGFSPYEQYF. Together with reference TRBV7-9 and TRBJ2-7, the CDR3 gives the full variable domain: DTGVSQNPRHKITKRGQNVTFRCDPISEHNRLYWYRQTLGQGPEFLTYFQNEAQLEKSRLLSDRFSAERPKGSFSTLEIQRTEQGDSAMYLCASSSWTGFSPYEQYFGPGTRLTVT.

This clone came up once. V usage is TRBV18 and J usage is TRBJ1-5, with 7 bases lining up with TRBD1. The CDR3 extends over 15 amino acids. The germline V gene encodes CDR1 KGHSH and CDR2 LQKENI. V dropped 5 bases and J dropped 3; count of bases not matched to a gene: 7. CDR3 residues: CASSSRDSHNQPQHF. The CDR3 DNA follows: TGTGCCAGCTCATCCCGGGACAGCCACAATCAGCCCCAGCATTTT. Combining the CDR3 with reference TRBV18 and TRBJ1-5 gives the whole variable domain NAGVMQNPRHLVRRRGQEARLRCSPMKGHSHVYWYRQLPEEGLKFMVYLQKENIIDESGMPKERFSAEFPKEGPSILRIQQVVRGDSAAYFCASSSRDSHNQPQHFGDGTRLSIL.

The CDR3 here is CASGRTSGSFYEQYF. CDR3 DNA: TGTGCCAGCGGACGGACTAGCGGGAGTTTCTACGAGCAGTACTTC. The V and J genes are TRBV14 and TRBJ2-7; 13 bases match TRBD2. This CDR3 has 15 amino acids. Looked up from germline, CDR1 is SGHDN and CDR2 is FVKESK. The junction had 7 bases not matched to a gene; V was cut back by 8 bases and J by 3 bases.

Here the CDR3 DNA reads TGTGCCAGCAGTTTATCTATCAGGGCGCAGTACTTC. This encodes CASSLSIRAQYF. The rearrangement uses TRBV28 and TRBJ2-7; a weak D match, TRBD1 (5 bases). The CDR3 spans 12 residues. The germline V gene encodes CDR1 MDHEN and CDR2 SYDVKM. Deletions cut 1 base from V and 9 bases from J, with 10 bases between.

V and J are TRBV13 and TRBJ2-7; D is undetermined. Trimming stripped 4 bases from V and 3 bases from J, with 10 bases between. CDR3 length: 13 residues. Germline V gene lookup returns CDR1 PRHDT and CDR2 FYEKMQ (reference sequence). CDR3 sequence: CASSSGRNYEQYF. For the CDR3, the DNA is TGTGCCAGCAGCTCCGGACGGAACTACGAGCAGTACTTC.

The V gene is TRBV11-1, the J gene TRBJ2-1; TRBD1 aligns across 7 bases. The CDR3 is 14 amino acids. CDR1 SGHAT and CDR2 FQDESV come from the germline V gene (reference sequence). V was pared by 4 bases and J by 5 bases, with 5 bases of the junction left unmatched. In DNA, the CDR3 is TGTGCCAGCAGCTCCGACAGGGTGAACAATGAGCAGTTCTTC. As protein: CASSSDRVNNEQFF. The variable domain in full, with the rest retrieved from reference TRBV11-1 and TRBJ2-1, is EAEVAQSPRYKITEKSQAVAFWCDPISGHATLYWYRQILGQGPELLVQFQDESVVDDSQLPKDRFSAERLKGVDSTLKIQPAELGDSAMYLCASSSDRVNNEQFFGPGTRLTVL.

This chain connects TRBV2 to TRBJ1-2, with D possibly being TRBD1 (6 bases). Between the trimmed V and J ends, which lost 2 bases and 4 bases, there was a span of 8 bases. CDR3 size: 13 residues. The V gene's germline CDR1 is SNHLY and CDR2 FYNNEI. CDR3 amino acids: CASSEQGGYGYTF. For the CDR3, the DNA is TGTGCCAGCAGTGAACAAGGGGGCTATGGCTACACCTTC.

This chain links TRBV15 with TRBJ1-5; 10 nucleotides match TRBD1. Germline-derived CDR1 and CDR2 are LNHNV and YYDKDF (reference sequence). This CDR3 is built from 17 residues. The V and J ends lost 6 bases and 7 bases, in that order; junction bases with no gene match: 15. The CDR3 protein is CATRQTGGIAGVQPQHF. Written as DNA, the CDR3 is TGTGCCACCAGACAGACAGGGGGCATAGCAGGCGTGCAGCCCCAGCATTTT.

The chain carries TRBV9 and TRBJ1-2; D is unclear. Trimming removed 4 bases from V and 1 base from J, with 17 bases in between. Looked up from germline, CDR1 is SGDLS and CDR2 is YYNGEE. The CDR3 has 16 residues. The CDR3 is CASSPLEGKVNYGYTF. The CDR3 DNA sequence: TGTGCCAGCAGCCCTCTAGAGGGTAAGGTTAACTATGGCTACACCTTC.

The rearrangement joins TRBV5-4 to TRBJ2-7, with D perhaps TRBD2 (6 bases). Trimming shortened V by 4 bases and J by 0 bases, and 11 bases separated the two germline ends. This CDR3 spans 14 amino acids. Germline assignment: CDR1 SGHNT and CDR2 YYREEE (reference sequence). The CDR3 region is CASSGGTASYEQYF. In DNA form, the CDR3 reads TGTGCCAGCAGCGGGGGGACGGCCTCCTACGAGCAGTACTTC. The whole variable domain, filled in from reference TRBV5-4 and TRBJ2-7, reads ETGVTQSPTHLIKTRGQQVTLRCSSQSGHNTVSWYQQALGQGPQFIFQYYREEENGRGNFPPRFSGLQFPNYSSELNVNALELDDSALYLCASSGGTASYEQYFGPGTRLTVT.

This rearrangement joins TRBV5-1 to TRBJ2-3; D call uncertain. The CDR3 length is 14 residues. Germline CDR1 and CDR2: SGHRS and YFSETQ. V lost 3 bases and J lost 0, with 8 bases in between. The CDR3 protein is CASSSTDSTDTQYF. The CDR3 DNA is TGCGCCAGCAGCTCGACGGACAGCACAGATACGCAGTATTTT. Looking up the rest from reference TRBV5-1 and TRBJ2-3 gives the full variable domain: KAGVTQTPRYLIKTRGQQVTLSCSPISGHRSVSWYQQTPGQGLQFLFEYFSETQRNKGNFPGRFSGRQFSNSRSEMNVSTLELGDSALYLCASSSTDSTDTQYFGPGTRLTVL.

V and J are TRBV28 and TRBJ2-4; D gene uncertain. Germline CDR1 MDHEN, CDR2 SYDVKM. Trimming removed 2 bases from V and 3 bases from J, with 8 bases in between. The CDR3 runs 14 residues. CDR3 in DNA: TGTGCCAGCAGTTTAATAAGGGTCAAAAACATTCAGTACTTC. This translates into CASSLIRVKNIQYF.

The V and J genes are TRBV7-9 and TRBJ2-2; TRBD1 might be the D (5 bases). Trimming shortened V by 0 bases and J by 7 bases, and 9 bases separated the two germline ends. CDR1 and CDR2 from the germline V gene are SEHNR and FQNEAQ (reference sequence). The CDR3 covers 14 residues. CDR3 DNA: TGTGCCAGCAGCTTAGCCAGGGTCAGCGGGGAGCTGTTTTTT. Protein sequence: CASSLARVSGELFF.

This chain connects TRBV11-2 to TRBJ2-1; TRBD2 matches at 8 bases. The CDR3 covers 15 residues. From germline, CDR1 is SGHAT and CDR2 FQNNGV. V was clipped by 5 bases and J by 8 bases; unmatched bases: 11. The DNA for the CDR3 is TGTGCCAGCAGCCCCTCCAGCGGGAGAAACTATGAGCAGTTCTTC. Its protein product is CASSPSSGRNYEQFF.

V and J are TRBV4-1 and TRBJ2-5; 9 positions agree with TRBD2. Germline values: CDR1 MGHRA, CDR2 YSYEKL. The CDR3 sequence is 16 residues long. Trimming removed 3 bases from V and 5 bases from J; junction bases left unmatched: 10. As DNA, the CDR3 is TGCGCCAGCAGCCAGGTAGCGGGAGCGGAAGGGGAGACCCAGTACTTC. Amino acids: CASSQVAGAEGETQYF.

The chain is built from TRBV5-1 and TRBJ2-1; D may be TRBD2 (5 bases). The ends were cut back, 0 bases at V and 2 bases at J, with 9 bases in the middle. The CDR3 sequence is 15 residues long. The germline gives CDR1 SGHRS, CDR2 YFSETQ. The CDR3 loop is CASSLGGSTYNEQFF. The CDR3 bases are TGCGCCAGCAGCTTGGGCGGGTCAACCTACAATGAGCAGTTCTTC.

The rearrangement links TRBV30 to TRBJ1-1; maybe TRBD1 (5 bases). Germline CDR1 and CDR2: GTSNPN and SVGIG (reference sequence). V was cut by 6 bases and J by 4 bases, with 12 bases left in between. There are 12 residues in the CDR3. The CDR3 reads CACLGAGTEAFF. The CDR3 DNA follows: TGTGCCTGCCTAGGGGCGGGCACTGAAGCTTTCTTT.

Many counts were recorded for this clone. The J gene is TRBJ2-1, the V gene TRBV18; 8 nucleotides align to TRBD2. Germline CDR1 and CDR2: KGHSH and LQKENI. The V and J ends lost 6 bases and 2 bases, in that order; junction bases with no gene match: 3. CDR3 length: 14 amino acids. In nucleotides, the CDR3 is TGTGCCAGCTCCGGGGGGGCCCCCTACAATGAGCAGTTCTTC. It encodes CASSGGAPYNEQFF.

The rearrangement joins TRBV6-1 to TRBJ2-4; D not certain. The CDR3 contains 14 residues. In germline, CDR1 is MNHNS, CDR2 SASEGT. V was clipped by 7 bases and J by 0 bases, with 10 bases between them. The chain's CDR3 is CASTTKGAKNIQYF. Written as DNA, the CDR3 is TGTGCCAGCACAACCAAGGGAGCCAAAAACATTCAGTACTTC.

This clone appeared a few times. The chain links TRBV5-5 to TRBJ2-2, with D perhaps TRBD1 or TRBD2 (5 bases each). The CDR3 consists of 14 residues. Deletions cut 2 bases from V and 6 bases from J, with 11 bases between. The V gene's germline CDR1 is SGHKS and CDR2 YYEKEE (reference sequence). CDR3 loop: CASSFAGAAGELFF. As DNA, the CDR3 is TGTGCCAGCAGCTTCGCCGGGGCCGCCGGGGAGCTGTTTTTT.

About this clone itself: This sample includes further DNA sequences coding for the same CDR3. CDR3 sequence (DNA): TGTGCCAGCAGCTTAGGCAGGAACACTGAAGCTTTCTTT. Translating it yields CASSLGRNTEAFF. The chain employs TRBV11-2 and TRBJ1-1; D is unclear. V was shortened by 1 base and J by 1 base, with 4 bases between the two germline ends. Germline V gene data show CDR1 as SGHAT and CDR2 as FQNNGV. This CDR3 has 13 residues. Complete variable domain (other parts from reference TRBV11-2 and TRBJ1-1): EAGVAQSPRYKIIEKRQSVAFWCNPISGHATLYWYQQILGQGPKLLIQFQNNGVVDDSQLPKDRFSAERLKGVDSTLKIQPAKLEDSAVYLCASSLGRNTEAFFGQGTRLTVV.